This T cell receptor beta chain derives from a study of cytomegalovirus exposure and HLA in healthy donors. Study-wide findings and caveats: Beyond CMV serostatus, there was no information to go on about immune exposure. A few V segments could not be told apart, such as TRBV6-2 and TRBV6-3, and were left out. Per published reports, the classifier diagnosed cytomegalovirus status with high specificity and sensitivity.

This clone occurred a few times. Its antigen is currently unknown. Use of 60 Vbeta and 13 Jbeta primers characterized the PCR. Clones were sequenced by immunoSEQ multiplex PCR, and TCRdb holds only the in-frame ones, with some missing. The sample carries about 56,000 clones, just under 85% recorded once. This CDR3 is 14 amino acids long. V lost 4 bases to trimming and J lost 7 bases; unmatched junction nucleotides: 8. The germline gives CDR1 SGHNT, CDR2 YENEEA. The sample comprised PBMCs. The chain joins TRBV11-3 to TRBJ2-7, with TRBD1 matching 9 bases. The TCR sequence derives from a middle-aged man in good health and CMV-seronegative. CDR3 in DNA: TGTGCCAGCAGCTCGAGGACAGGGGTGGAGGAGCAGTACTTC. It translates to CASSSRTGVEEQYF.